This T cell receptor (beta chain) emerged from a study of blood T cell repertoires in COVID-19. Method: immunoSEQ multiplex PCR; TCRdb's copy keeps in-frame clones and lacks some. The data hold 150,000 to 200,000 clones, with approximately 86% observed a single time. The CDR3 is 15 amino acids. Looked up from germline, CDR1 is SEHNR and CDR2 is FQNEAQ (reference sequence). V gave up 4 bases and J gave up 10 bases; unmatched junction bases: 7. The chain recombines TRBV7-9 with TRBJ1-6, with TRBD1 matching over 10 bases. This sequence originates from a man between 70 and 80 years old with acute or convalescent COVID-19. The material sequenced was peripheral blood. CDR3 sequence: CASSWGTGEGSPLHF. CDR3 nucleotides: TGTGCCAGCAGCTGGGGGACAGGGGAGGGATCACCCCTCCACTTT.